The rows below give T cell receptor beta chains drawn from one sample of a study of CD8+CD57+ T cells in acquired aplastic anemia. TCRdb re-analysed the reads in MiXCR, keeping a single row per CDR3 protein. The sample lists hundreds of thousands of distinct CDR3 sequences; 55% to 70% were seen once. The material sequenced was sorted CD4+, CD8+, or CD8+CD57+ T cells (not recorded which) from PBMCs. These TCRs come from a human donor in good health, serving as a control. Both conserved end residues are part of each CDR3. D genes are given only for firm matches. Clone sizes are given selectively: once, few, many, or a class where the clone is expanded.

>TRBV10-3|TRBJ1-1|few|-
TGTGCCATCAGGCAAACAGTGGGCACTGAAGCTTTCTTT
CAIRQTVGTEAFF
>TRBV2|TRBJ1-2|once|TRBD1
TGTGCCAGCAGCTTAGGAGGACAGGGGGGGAATGGCTACGCCTTC
CASSLGGQGGNGYAF
>TRBV15|TRBJ2-7|-|TRBD1
TGTGCCACCAGCGGGACAGGTGGCTACGAGCAGTACTTC
CATSGTGGYEQYF
>TRBV5-1|TRBJ1-2|-|-
TGTGCCAGCAGACACCGGCAGGGGAGAAACTATGGCTACACCTTC
CASRHRQGRNYGYTF
>TRBV15|TRBJ2-6|many|-
TGTGCCACCAGCAGAGATCAAACTGGGGCCAACGTCCTGACTTTC
CATSRDQTGANVLTF
>TRBV14|TRBJ2-3|many|TRBD1
TGTGCCAGCAGCCAAGAGGGGACAGGGACAGATACGCAGTATTTT
CASSQEGTGTDTQYF
>TRBV5-6|TRBJ2-5|-|TRBD1
TGTGCCAGCAGCTTTATACAGGGGGCTGGAGAGACCCGGTACTTC
CASSFIQGAGETRYF
>TRBV6-4|TRBJ2-3|many|-
TGTGCCAGCAGTGACTCCCACAGGGTCGGTACGCAGTATTTT
CASSDSHRVGTQYF
>TRBV10-3|TRBJ1-3|-|-
TGTGCCATCAGTTCCCGGGACGGTGAGACTGGAAACACCATATATTTT
CAISSRDGETGNTIYF
>TRBV5-1|TRBJ2-1|many|TRBD1
TGCGCCAGCAGCACCGGGACAGGGACGGGCTACAATGAGCAGTTCTTC
CASSTGTGTGYNEQFF
>TRBV9|TRBJ1-4|many|-
TGTGCCAGCAGCGTAGAAACGGGGGGAGGAAAACTGTTTTTT
CASSVETGGGKLFF
>TRBV9|TRBJ2-3|-|TRBD2
TGTGCCAGCAGCCAGCCTAGCGGGGGCGCGACCAAGTATACGCAGTATTTT
CASSQPSGGATKYTQYF
>TRBV13|TRBJ2-7|-|TRBD2
TGCGCCAGCAGCTTGTCCCTAGCGGGGGGGCGTTTATCCGAGCAGTACTTC
CASSLSLAGGRLSEQYF
>TRBV12-3/TRBV12-4|TRBJ2-1|many|TRBD2
TGTGCCAGCAGTTTGGGGGCTAGCGGGGGGGATGAGCAGTTCTTC
CASSLGASGGDEQFF
>TRBV19|TRBJ1-5|-|-
TGTGCCAGTACCCCTAACAGTAACAATCAGCCCAACACTTTT
CASTPNSNNQPNTF
>TRBV6-5|TRBJ2-5|-|-
TGCGCCATCAGTCGGGGGGCTGGACAAGAGACCCAGTACTTC
CAISRGAGQETQYF
>TRBV20-1|TRBJ2-5|-|-
TGCAGTTGGACAAATCAAGAGGCCCAGTACTTC
CSWTNQEAQYF
>TRBV9|TRBJ2-1|once|-
TGTGCCAGCAGCTCATTACAGGGCTCCTACAATGAGCAGTTCTTC
CASSSLQGSYNEQFF